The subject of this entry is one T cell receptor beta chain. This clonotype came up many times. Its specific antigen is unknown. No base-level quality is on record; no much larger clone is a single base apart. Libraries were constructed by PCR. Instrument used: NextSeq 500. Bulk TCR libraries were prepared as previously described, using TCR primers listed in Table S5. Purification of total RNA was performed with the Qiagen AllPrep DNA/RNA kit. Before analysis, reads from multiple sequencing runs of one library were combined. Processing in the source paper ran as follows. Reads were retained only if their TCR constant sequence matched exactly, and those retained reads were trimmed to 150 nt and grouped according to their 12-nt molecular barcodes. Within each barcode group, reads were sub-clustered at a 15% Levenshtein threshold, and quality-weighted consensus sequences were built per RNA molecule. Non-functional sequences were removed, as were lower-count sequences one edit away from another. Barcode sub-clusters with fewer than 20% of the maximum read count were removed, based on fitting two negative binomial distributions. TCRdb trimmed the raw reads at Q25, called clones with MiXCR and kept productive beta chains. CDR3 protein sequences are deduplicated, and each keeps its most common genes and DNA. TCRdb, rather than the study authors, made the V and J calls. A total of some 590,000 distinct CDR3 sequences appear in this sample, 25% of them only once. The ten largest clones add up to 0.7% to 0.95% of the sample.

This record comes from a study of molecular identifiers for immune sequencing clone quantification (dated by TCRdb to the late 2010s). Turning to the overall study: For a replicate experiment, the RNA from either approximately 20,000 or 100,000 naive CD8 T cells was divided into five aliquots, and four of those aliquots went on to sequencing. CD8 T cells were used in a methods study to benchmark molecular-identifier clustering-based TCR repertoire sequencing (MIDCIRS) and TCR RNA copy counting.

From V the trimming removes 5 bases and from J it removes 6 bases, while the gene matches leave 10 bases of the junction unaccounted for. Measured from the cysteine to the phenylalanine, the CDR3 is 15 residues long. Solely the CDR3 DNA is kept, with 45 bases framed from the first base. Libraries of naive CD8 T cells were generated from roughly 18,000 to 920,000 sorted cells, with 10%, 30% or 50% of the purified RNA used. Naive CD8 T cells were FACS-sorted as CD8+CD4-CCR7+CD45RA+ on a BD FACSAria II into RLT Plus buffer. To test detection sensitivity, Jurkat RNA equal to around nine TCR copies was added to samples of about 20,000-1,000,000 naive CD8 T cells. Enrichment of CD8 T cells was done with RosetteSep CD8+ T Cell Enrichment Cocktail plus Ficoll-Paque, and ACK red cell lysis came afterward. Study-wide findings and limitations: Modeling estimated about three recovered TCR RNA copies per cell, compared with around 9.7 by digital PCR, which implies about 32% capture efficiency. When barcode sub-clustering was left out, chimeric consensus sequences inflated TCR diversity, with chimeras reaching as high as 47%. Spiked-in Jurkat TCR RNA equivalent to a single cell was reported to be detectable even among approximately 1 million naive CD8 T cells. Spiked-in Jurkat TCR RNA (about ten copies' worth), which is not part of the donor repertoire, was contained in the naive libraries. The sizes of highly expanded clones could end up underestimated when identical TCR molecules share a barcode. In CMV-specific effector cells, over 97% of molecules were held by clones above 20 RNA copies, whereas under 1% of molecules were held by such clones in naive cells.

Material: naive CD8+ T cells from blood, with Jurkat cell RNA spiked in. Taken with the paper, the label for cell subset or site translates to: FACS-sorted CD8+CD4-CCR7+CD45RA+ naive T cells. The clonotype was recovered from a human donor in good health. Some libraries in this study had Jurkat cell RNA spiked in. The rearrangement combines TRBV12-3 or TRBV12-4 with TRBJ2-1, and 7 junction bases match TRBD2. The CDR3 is CASSPLAGGGNEQFF. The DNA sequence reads TGTGCCAGCAGTCCTTTAGCGGGTGGAGGCAATGAGCAGTTCTTC.